Each of the 25 T cell receptor beta chains below was sequenced from the same sample in a study of early T cells in non-severe SARS-CoV-2 infection. TCRdb reprocessed the 5' RACE reads with MiXCR, giving one entry per CDR3 protein. The data contain just over 80,000 distinct CDR3 sequences, about an eighth of them singletons. The sequencing input was whole blood. All receptors come from an adult who was a healthcare worker with PCR-confirmed SARS-CoV-2 infection or an uninfected control (not recorded which).

This chain links TRBV20-1 with TRBJ2-3; 9 bases fit TRBD2. After removal of 5 bases from V and 3 bases from J, the junction contained 6 bases not matched to a gene. Germline lookup yields CDR1 DFQATT and CDR2 SNEGSKA (reference sequence). CDR3 length: 14 amino acids. For the CDR3, the DNA is TGCAGTGCTGGCGGGGGGGGTGAAACAGATACGCAGTATTTT. Translation gives CSAGGGGETDTQYF.

This clonotype was detected only a few times. This rearrangement joins TRBV12-3 or TRBV12-4 to TRBJ2-7; D uncertain. Between the trimmed V and J ends, which lost 3 bases and 3 bases, there was a span of 9 bases. The CDR3 contains 13 residues. The CDR3 DNA reads TGTGCCAGCAGTTTTAACGGGTACTACGAGCAGTACTTC. Translation: CASSFNGYYEQYF.

This clonotype turned up a few times. The DNA of the CDR3 is TGTGCCAGCAGCTGGAGGACAGACACTGAAGCTTTCTTT. Encoded protein: CASSWRTDTEAFF. The chain couples TRBV11-2 to TRBJ1-1; maybe TRBD1 (6 bases). With 4 bases removed from V and 3 bases from J, the gap between germline ends came to 9 bases. Germline V gene data show CDR1 as SGHAT and CDR2 as FQNNGV. The CDR3 runs to 13 residues.

This clonotype was counted ten times or more. The V call is TRBV2, the J call TRBJ2-7; a possible D gene is TRBD1 (5 bases). The germline gives CDR1 SNHLY, CDR2 FYNNEI. The CDR3 has 16 amino acids. Trimming took off 0 bases at V and 4 bases at J, with 16 bases between the two ends. CDR3 bases: TGTGCCAGCAGTGAAGCGCACAGGAACGCAATGTACGAGCAGTACTTC. Protein sequence: CASSEAHRNAMYEQYF.

The table lists this clonotype with many counts. The CDR3 protein is CASSRDRGTGELFF. The DNA of the CDR3 is TGTGCCAGCAGTCGGGACAGGGGGACCGGGGAGCTGTTTTTT. The chain is built from TRBV12-3 or TRBV12-4 and TRBJ2-2; 11 bases match TRBD1. The CDR3 extends over 14 amino acids. The V segment lost 5 bases and the J segment 5 bases; nucleotides outside the gene matches: 1.

CDR3 bases: TGTGCCAGCAGCTTAGGGGGCCTCTCCTACAATGAGCAGTTCTTC. Translation gives CASSLGGLSYNEQFF. The chain is built from TRBV5-8 and TRBJ2-1; 7 bases agree with TRBD1. V dropped 2 bases and J dropped 0; count of bases not matched to a gene: 2. CDR1 and CDR2 from the germline V gene are SGHTS and YDEGEE. The CDR3 is 15 amino acids.

This clonotype has a handful of counts. The rearrangement joins TRBV20-1 to TRBJ1-6, with D uncertain. The CDR3 loop spans 13 amino acids. Germline CDR1 is DFQATT and CDR2 is SNEGSKA (reference sequence). In DNA, the CDR3 is TGCAGCGCCCCGTTTCGGGCGACTGAACCCCTCCACTTT. Encoded protein: CSAPFRATEPLHF.

This chain connects TRBV6-2 or TRBV6-3 to TRBJ1-5; D is unclear. Germline V gene lookup returns CDR1 MNHEY and CDR2 SVGEGT. There are 15 residues in the CDR3. Trimming took 2 bases from V and 0 from J, leaving 8 bases between them. The CDR3: CASSYPGISNQPQHF. CDR3 in DNA: TGTGCCAGCAGTTACCCTGGGATTAGCAATCAGCCCCAGCATTTT.

This clonotype was recorded at least ten times. In DNA, the CDR3 is TGTGCCAGCAGTACCTCAGGGGTTCACAATCAGCCCCAGCATTTT. Amino acids: CASSTSGVHNQPQHF. The chain recombines TRBV6-6 with TRBJ1-5, with D possibly being TRBD1 (6 bases). Per the germline V gene, CDR1 is MNHNY and CDR2 is SVGAGI (reference sequence). Trimming shortened V by 5 bases and J by 3 bases, and 14 bases separated the two germline ends. The CDR3 is 15 residues long.

This clonotype has at least ten counts. This sequence joins TRBV20-1 and TRBJ2-7; 12 bases are a match to TRBD1. The V gene's germline CDR1 is DFQATT and CDR2 SNEGSKA (reference sequence). J gave up 2 bases and V 3 bases, and 11 bases lay outside the gene matches. The CDR3 is 17 amino acids. The DNA for the CDR3 is TGCAGTGCTAGGATGAGGGACAGGGGGCGATTCACCTACGAGCAGTACTTC. Protein product: CSARMRDRGRFTYEQYF.

This clonotype was detected a few times. This CDR3 reads CSVPTQGEYGYTF. CDR3 coding DNA: TGCAGCGTTCCTACACAGGGAGAATATGGCTACACCTTC. The V call is TRBV29-1, the J call TRBJ1-2, with D tentatively TRBD1 (6 bases). The CDR3 totals 13 residues. Germline CDR1 SQVTM, CDR2 ANQGSEA. The V and J ends lost 5 bases and 5 bases respectively, with 15 bases between them.

This clonotype was seen repeatedly, ten times or more. The genes are TRBV20-1 and TRBJ2-1; no reliable D call. V lost 0 bases, J lost 6 bases, and 12 bases lay in between. Germline V gene lookup returns CDR1 DFQATT and CDR2 SNEGSKA (reference sequence). The CDR3 loop spans 14 amino acids. The CDR3 loop reads CSARDPVGVNEQFF. The CDR3 nucleotides read TGCAGTGCTAGAGACCCCGTTGGGGTCAATGAGCAGTTCTTC.

This sequence joins TRBV7-6 and TRBJ1-2; TRBD1 matches at 11 bases. The CDR3 contains 15 residues. Germline CDR1 is SGHVS and CDR2 is FNYEAQ. J lost 2 bases, V lost 5 bases, and 4 bases had no gene match. This chain's CDR3 is CASSPGQGANYGYTF. In DNA form, the CDR3 reads TGTGCCAGCAGCCCTGGACAGGGGGCGAACTATGGCTACACCTTC.

This clonotype was detected ten times or more. The genes are TRBV13 and TRBJ1-1; no clear D. V dropped 5 bases and J dropped 1 base, with 23 bases sitting between them. Looked up from germline, CDR1 is PRHDT and CDR2 is FYEKMQ (reference sequence). This CDR3 region has 18 residues. The CDR3 DNA reads as TGTGCCAGCAGCCTAAGAGCGCTAACAAGAACCAGGAACACTGAAGCTTTCTTT. Its protein product is CASSLRALTRTRNTEAFF.

Comments on this clonotype: A much larger clone lies one base from this, so it may be a read error. The chain combines TRBV11-2 with TRBJ2-5; D may correspond to TRBD1 or TRBD2 (5 bases each). V was clipped by 5 bases and J by 5 bases, with 18 bases between them. This CDR3 has 15 residues. Germline lookup yields CDR1 SGHAT and CDR2 FQNNGV. The CDR3 nucleotides are TGTGCCAGCAGCCCTCCCCCTCGGGGCCCGGAGACCCAGTACTTC. This gives the protein CASSPPPRGPETQYF.

This clonotype was observed at least ten times. The chain combines TRBV20-1 with TRBJ2-7, with 9 bases lining up with TRBD2. This CDR3 is 14 amino acids long. CDR1 DFQATT and CDR2 SNEGSKA come from the germline V gene (reference sequence). V was clipped by 0 bases and J by 1 base; unmatched bases: 1. The CDR3 sequence is CSARDSGGSYEQYF. CDR3 nucleotide sequence: TGCAGTGCTAGAGATAGCGGGGGATCCTACGAGCAGTACTTC.

This clonotype was recorded at least ten times. The V and J genes are TRBV18 and TRBJ2-1; no definite D call. V lost 4 bases and J 7 bases, leaving 11 bases between the germline ends. In germline, CDR1 is KGHSH, CDR2 LQKENI. CDR3 length: 13 amino acids. The CDR3 reads CASSLGPGNEQFF. The CDR3 nucleotides are TGTGCCAGCTCACTCGGGCCCGGTAATGAGCAGTTCTTC.

This clonotype was picked up many times. The chain links TRBV6-2 or TRBV6-3 to TRBJ2-1; TRBD1 or TRBD2 may be the D gene (5 bases each). CDR3 length: 11 amino acids. V lost 7 bases and J 12 bases, leaving 13 bases between the germline ends. Germline CDR1 and CDR2: MNHEY and SVGEGT. Here the CDR3 DNA reads TGTGCCAGCACCCTTGAGGGGCTGCAGTTCTTC. The encoded protein is CASTLEGLQFF.

This chain joins TRBV18 and TRBJ2-7, with 9 bases matching TRBD1. Germline-derived CDR1 and CDR2 are KGHSH and LQKENI. There are 17 residues in the CDR3. Losses at the gene ends were 3 bases for V and 0 bases for J; bases not matched to a gene: 9. The CDR3 coding sequence is TGTGCCAGCTCACCCACGACCGGGACAGGGACCTCCTACGAGCAGTACTTC. It translates to CASSPTTGTGTSYEQYF.

Many counts were recorded for this clonotype. CDR3 DNA: TGCGCCAGCAGCTCCGGACAGGGCCTGAACACTGAAGCTTTCTTT. This encodes CASSSGQGLNTEAFF. The rearrangement links TRBV5-1 to TRBJ1-1; TRBD1 aligns across 8 bases. The germline V gene has CDR1 SGHRS and CDR2 YFSETQ. The CDR3 is made up of 15 amino acids. J was trimmed by 0 bases and V by 3 bases; bases with no gene match: 4. The complete variable domain, with remaining parts taken from reference TRBV5-1 and TRBJ1-1, reads KAGVTQTPRYLIKTRGQQVTLSCSPISGHRSVSWYQQTPGQGLQFLFEYFSETQRNKGNFPGRFSGRQFSNSRSEMNVSTLELGDSALYLCASSSGQGLNTEAFFGQGTRLTVV.

The chain combines TRBV7-2 with TRBJ2-3; D remains ambiguous. Germline V gene sequence: CDR1 SGHTA, CDR2 FQGNSA. This CDR3 contains 13 residues. V was clipped by 3 bases and J by 6 bases, with 10 bases between them. CDR3 protein: CASSFKSGDTQYF. In nucleotides, the CDR3 is TGTGCCAGCAGCTTCAAGTCGGGTGATACGCAGTATTTT.

Note on this clonotype: A read error may explain this, as a much larger clone is one base away. The rearrangement links TRBV6-2 or TRBV6-3 to TRBJ2-6; weak D call: TRBD2 (5 bases). The CDR3 has 15 amino acids. Germline-derived CDR1 and CDR2 are MNHEY and SVGEGT. CDR3 region: CANSATSSGANVLTF. Written as DNA, the CDR3 is TGTGCCAACAGTGCCACTAGCTCTGGGGCCAACGTCCTGACTTTC.

This clonotype was picked up a small number of times. This sequence joins TRBV20-1 and TRBJ1-1; no clear D gene. The germline CDR1 and CDR2 sequences are DFQATT and SNEGSKA (reference sequence). The V end lost 3 bases, the J end lost 1 base, and 6 bases lay between the germline ends. CDR3 length: 12 residues. CDR3 protein: CSARAGNTEAFF. CDR3 DNA: TGCAGTGCTAGGGCGGGGAACACTGAAGCTTTCTTT.

This clonotype was detected many times. The rearrangement joins TRBV2 to TRBJ2-1; the match to TRBD1 covers 8 bases. The CDR3 is 13 amino acids. Trimming at V came to 10 bases and at J to 6 bases, leaving 8 bases not matched to a gene. From germline, CDR1 is SNHLY and CDR2 FYNNEI. The CDR3 loop reads CATLNRGFNEQFF. The DNA of the CDR3 is TGTGCCACCCTTAACAGGGGGTTCAATGAGCAGTTCTTC. The whole variable domain, filled in from reference TRBV2 and TRBJ2-1, reads EPEVTQTPSHQVTQMGQEVILRCVPISNHLYFYWYRQILGQKVEFLVSFYNNEISEKSEIFDDQFSVERPDGSNFTLKIRSTKLEDSAMYFCATLNRGFNEQFFGPGTRLTVL.

The sample holds a few counts of this clonotype. The chain carries TRBV2 and TRBJ1-6; no reliable D call. There are 15 residues in the CDR3. V gave up 4 bases and J gave up 0 bases, with 7 bases separating them. CDR1 and CDR2 from the germline V gene are SNHLY and FYNNEI. The CDR3 DNA follows: TGTGCCAGCAGTGGTAAAAGCTCCTATAATTCACCCCTCCACTTT. This gives the protein CASSGKSSYNSPLHF.